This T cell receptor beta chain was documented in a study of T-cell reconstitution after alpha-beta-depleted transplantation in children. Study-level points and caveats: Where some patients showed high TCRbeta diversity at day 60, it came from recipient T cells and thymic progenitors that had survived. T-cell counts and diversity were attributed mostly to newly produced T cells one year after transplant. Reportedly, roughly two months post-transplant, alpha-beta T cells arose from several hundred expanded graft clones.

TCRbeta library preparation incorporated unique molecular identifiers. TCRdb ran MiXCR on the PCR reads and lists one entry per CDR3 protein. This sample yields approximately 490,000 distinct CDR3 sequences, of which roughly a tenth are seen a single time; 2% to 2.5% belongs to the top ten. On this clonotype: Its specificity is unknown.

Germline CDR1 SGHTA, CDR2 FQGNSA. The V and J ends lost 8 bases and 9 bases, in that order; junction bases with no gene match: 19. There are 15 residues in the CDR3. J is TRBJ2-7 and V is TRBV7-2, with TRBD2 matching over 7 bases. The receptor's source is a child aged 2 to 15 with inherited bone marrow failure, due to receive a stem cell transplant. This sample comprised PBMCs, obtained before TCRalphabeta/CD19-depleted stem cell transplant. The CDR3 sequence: CASASKREPFGWQYF. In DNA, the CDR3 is TGTGCCAGCGCCTCAAAGCGGGAACCCTTTGGATGGCAGTACTTC.